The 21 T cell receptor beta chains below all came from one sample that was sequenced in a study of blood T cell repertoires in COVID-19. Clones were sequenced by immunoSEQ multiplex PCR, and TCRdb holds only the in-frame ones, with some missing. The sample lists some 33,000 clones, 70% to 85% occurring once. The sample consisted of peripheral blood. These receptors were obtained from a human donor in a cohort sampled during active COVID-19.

The CDR3 DNA reads TGTGCCAGCAGAAGACAGGGGAATCAGCCCCAGCATTTT. Its translation: CASRRQGNQPQHF. The rearrangement joins TRBV28 to TRBJ1-5; TRBD1 aligns across 8 bases. Germline V lookup: CDR1 MDHEN, CDR2 SYDVKM. Trimming cost V 6 bases and J 4 bases; bases outside gene matches: 2. The CDR3 length is 13 residues.

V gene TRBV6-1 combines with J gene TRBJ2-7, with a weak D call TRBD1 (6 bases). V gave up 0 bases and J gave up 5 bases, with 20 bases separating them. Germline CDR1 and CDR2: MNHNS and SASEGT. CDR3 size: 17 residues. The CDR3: CASSEAPGGLGLDEQYF. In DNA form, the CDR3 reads TGTGCCAGCAGTGAAGCGCCTGGGGGCCTTGGTCTTGACGAGCAGTACTTC.

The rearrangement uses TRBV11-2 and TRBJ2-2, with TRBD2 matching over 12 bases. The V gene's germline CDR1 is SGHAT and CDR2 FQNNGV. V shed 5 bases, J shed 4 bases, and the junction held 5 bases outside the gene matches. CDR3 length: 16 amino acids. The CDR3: CASSVTSGGITGELFF. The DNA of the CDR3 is TGTGCCAGCAGCGTCACTAGCGGGGGGATCACCGGGGAGCTGTTTTTT.

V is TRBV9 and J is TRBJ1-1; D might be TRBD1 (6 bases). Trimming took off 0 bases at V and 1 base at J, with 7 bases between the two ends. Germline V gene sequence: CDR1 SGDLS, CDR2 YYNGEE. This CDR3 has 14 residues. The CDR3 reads CASSVGDTNTEAFF. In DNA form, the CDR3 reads TGTGCCAGCAGCGTAGGGGACACGAACACTGAAGCTTTCTTT. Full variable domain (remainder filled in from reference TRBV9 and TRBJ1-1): DSGVTQTPKHLITATGQRVTLRCSPRSGDLSVYWYQQSLDQGLQFLIQYYNGEERAKGNILERFSAQQFPDLHSELNLSSLELGDSALYFCASSVGDTNTEAFFGQGTRLTVV.

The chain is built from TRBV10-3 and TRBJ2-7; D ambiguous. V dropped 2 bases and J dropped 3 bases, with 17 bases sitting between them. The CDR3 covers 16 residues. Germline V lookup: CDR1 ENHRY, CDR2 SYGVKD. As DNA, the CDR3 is TGTGCCATCAGTGAGACCCAAGCAACAGTGGGCTACGAGCAGTACTTC. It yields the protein CAISETQATVGYEQYF.

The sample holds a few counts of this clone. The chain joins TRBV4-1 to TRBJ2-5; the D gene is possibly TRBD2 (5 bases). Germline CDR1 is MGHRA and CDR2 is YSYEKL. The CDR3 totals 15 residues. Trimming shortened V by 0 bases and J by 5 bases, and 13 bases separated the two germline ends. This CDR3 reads CASSQDLLVRETQYF. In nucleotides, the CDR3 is TGCGCCAGCAGCCAAGATTTACTAGTTCGGGAGACCCAGTACTTC.

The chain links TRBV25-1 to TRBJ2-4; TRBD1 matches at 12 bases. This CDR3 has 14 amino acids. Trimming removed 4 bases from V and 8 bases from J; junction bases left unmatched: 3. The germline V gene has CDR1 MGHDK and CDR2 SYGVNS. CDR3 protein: CASSGDRGHDIQYF. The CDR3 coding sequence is TGTGCCAGCAGTGGGGACAGGGGGCACGACATTCAGTACTTC.

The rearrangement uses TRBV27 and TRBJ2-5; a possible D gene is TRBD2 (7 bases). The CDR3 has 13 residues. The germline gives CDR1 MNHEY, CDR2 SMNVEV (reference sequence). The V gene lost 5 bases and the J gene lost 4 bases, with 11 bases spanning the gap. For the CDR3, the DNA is TGTGCCAGCAGTATCGGGGGGCGAGAGACCCAGTACTTC. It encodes CASSIGGRETQYF.

The CDR3, as DNA: TGTGCCAGCAGCCCGGAGGACAGGGCAAGTGAAAAACTGTTTTTT. This encodes CASSPEDRASEKLFF. The chain uses TRBV5-5 and TRBJ1-4, with 8 positions matching TRBD1. Trimming cost V 4 bases and J 7 bases; bases outside gene matches: 9. Germline lookup yields CDR1 SGHKS and CDR2 YYEKEE (reference sequence). There are 15 residues in the CDR3.

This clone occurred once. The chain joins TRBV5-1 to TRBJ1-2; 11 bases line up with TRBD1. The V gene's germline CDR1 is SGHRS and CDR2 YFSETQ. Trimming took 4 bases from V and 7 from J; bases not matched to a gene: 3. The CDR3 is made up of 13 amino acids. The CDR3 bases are TGCGCCAGCAGCGCCGGGACAGGGGGTGGCTACACCTTC. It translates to CASSAGTGGGYTF.

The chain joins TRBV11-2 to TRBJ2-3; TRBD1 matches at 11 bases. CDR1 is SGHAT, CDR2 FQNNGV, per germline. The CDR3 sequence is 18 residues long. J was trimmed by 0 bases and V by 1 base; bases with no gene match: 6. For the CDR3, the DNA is TGTGCCAGCAGCTTAGGCAGGACAGGGGGCAGGAGCACAGATACGCAGTATTTT. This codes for CASSLGRTGGRSTDTQYF.

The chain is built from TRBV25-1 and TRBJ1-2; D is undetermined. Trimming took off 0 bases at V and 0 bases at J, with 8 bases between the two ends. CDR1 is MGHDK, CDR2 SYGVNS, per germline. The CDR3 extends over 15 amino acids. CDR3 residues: CASSEYYSPNYGYTF. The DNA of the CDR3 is TGTGCCAGCAGTGAATACTATAGCCCTAACTATGGCTACACCTTC.

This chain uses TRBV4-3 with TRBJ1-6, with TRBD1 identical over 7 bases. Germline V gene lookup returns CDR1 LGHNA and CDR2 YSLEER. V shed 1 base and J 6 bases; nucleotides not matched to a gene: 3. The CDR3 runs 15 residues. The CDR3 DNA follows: TGCGCCAGCAGCCAAGGGACAGGCCCTAATTCACCCCTCCACTTT. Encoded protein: CASSQGTGPNSPLHF.

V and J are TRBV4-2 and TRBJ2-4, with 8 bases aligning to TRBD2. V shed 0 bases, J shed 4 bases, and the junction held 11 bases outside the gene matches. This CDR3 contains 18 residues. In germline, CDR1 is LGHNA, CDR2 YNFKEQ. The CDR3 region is CASSQEWAAGGSKNIQYF. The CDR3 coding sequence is TGTGCCAGCAGCCAAGAGTGGGCGGCGGGGGGTTCAAAAAACATTCAGTACTTC.

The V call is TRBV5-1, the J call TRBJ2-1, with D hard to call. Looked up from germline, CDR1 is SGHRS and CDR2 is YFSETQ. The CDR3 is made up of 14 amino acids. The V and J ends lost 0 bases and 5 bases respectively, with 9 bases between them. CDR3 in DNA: TGCGCCAGCAGCTTGGTGGGCCCGAACAATGAGCAGTTCTTC. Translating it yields CASSLVGPNNEQFF.

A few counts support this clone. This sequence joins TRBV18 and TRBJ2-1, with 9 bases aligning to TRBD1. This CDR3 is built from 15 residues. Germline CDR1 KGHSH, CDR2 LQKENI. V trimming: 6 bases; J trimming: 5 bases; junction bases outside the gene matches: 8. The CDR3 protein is CASSGRDRANNEQFF. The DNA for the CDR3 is TGTGCCAGCTCCGGCCGGGACAGGGCAAACAATGAGCAGTTCTTC.

The CDR3 region is CASSSTGASYEQYF. CDR3 DNA sequence: TGTGCCAGCTCATCGACAGGGGCCTCCTACGAGCAGTACTTC. The V call is TRBV18, the J call TRBJ2-7, with 8 bases fitting TRBD1. V lost 5 bases and J lost 0; bases outside the gene matches: 3. The germline V gene encodes CDR1 KGHSH and CDR2 LQKENI. CDR3 length: 14 amino acids.

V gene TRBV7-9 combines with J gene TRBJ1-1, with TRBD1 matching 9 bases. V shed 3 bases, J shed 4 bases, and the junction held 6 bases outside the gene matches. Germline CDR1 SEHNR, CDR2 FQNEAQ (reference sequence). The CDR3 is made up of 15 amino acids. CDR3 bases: TGTGCCAGCAGCTTGACAGGGGGAGGGGTCACTGAAGCTTTCTTT. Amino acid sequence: CASSLTGGGVTEAFF.

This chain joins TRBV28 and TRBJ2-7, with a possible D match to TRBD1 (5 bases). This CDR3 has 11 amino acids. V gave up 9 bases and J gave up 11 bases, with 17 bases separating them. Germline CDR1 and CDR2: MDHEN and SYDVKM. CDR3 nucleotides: TGTGCCAGTAGAATCCAGGGTAGGGAGTACTTC. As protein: CASRIQGREYF.

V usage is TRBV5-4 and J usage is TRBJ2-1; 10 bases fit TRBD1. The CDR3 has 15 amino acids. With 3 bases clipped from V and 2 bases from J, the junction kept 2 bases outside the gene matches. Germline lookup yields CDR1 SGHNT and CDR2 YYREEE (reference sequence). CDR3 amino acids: CASSSDRGAYNEQFF. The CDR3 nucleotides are TGTGCCAGCAGCTCGGACAGGGGGGCCTACAATGAGCAGTTCTTC.

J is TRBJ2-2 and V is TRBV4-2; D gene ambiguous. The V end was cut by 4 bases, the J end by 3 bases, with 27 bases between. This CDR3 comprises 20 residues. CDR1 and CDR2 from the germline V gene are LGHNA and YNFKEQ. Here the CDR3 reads CASSPLYFSTANGDTGELFF. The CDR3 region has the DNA TGTGCCAGCAGCCCCTTGTATTTTTCGACGGCCAACGGAGACACCGGGGAGCTGTTTTTT.